This T cell receptor (beta chain) originates from a study of blood T cells in healthy people across ages. Findings and limits, study-wide: Long-lived and aged donors differed, with more naive CD4+ cells and higher diversity in the long-lived.

Combining a sample-barcoded 5' primer with a J-beta primer mix, a second PCR ran for roughly 7 to 11 cycles. TCRdb itself ran the 5' RACE reads through MiXCR, one entry per CDR3 protein. The sample includes roughly 1,500,000 distinct CDR3 sequences, approximately 38% of them seen just once. The germline V gene has CDR1 SGDLS and CDR2 YYNGEE. The CDR3 is 15 amino acids. J was trimmed by 2 bases and V by 5 bases; bases with no gene match: 6. On this clonotype: Its antigen is as yet unknown.

The sequencing sample was made of blood. The chain couples TRBV9 to TRBJ2-1, with TRBD1 identical over 8 bases. The source of this sequence is a young woman in good health. The CDR3 DNA reads TGTGCCAGCAGTTCGCAGGGGGCGGCCTACAATGAGCAGTTCTTC. Translation gives CASSSQGAAYNEQFF.